This T cell receptor (beta chain) was recorded in a study of blood T cell repertoires in COVID-19. Study-level information: Material from acute and convalescent COVID-19 was sourced from the United States, Italy and Spain. T cells, B-cell-depleted T cells, or PBMCs supplied cDNA or gDNA.

Assay used: immunoSEQ multiplex PCR; TCRdb lists only in-frame clones, some missing. The sample holds roughly 97,000 clones; around four fifths are singletons and the top ten take roughly a quarter. Germline V CDR1 and CDR2: MDHEN, SYDVKM. The CDR3 runs to 12 residues. V gave up 5 bases and J gave up 0 bases, with 5 bases separating them. The specimen was peripheral blood. This TCR came from a man in his 60s with acute or convalescent COVID-19. This chain connects TRBV28 to TRBJ2-7; D not resolved. The CDR3 nucleotides read TGTGCCAGCAGTGGAGACTCCTACGAGCAGTACTTC. Protein product: CASSGDSYEQYF.